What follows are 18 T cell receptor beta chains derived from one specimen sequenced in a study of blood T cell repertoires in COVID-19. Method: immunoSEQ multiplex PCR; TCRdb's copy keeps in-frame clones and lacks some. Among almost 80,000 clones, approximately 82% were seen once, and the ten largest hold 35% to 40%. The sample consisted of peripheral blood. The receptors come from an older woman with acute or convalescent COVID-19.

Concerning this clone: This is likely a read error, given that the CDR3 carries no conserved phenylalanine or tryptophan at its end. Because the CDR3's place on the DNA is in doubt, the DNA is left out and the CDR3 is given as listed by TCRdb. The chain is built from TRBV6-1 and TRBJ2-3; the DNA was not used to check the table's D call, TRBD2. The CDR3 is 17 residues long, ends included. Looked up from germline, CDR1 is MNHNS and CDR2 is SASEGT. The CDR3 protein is CASSEGRADRGPRFEAV.

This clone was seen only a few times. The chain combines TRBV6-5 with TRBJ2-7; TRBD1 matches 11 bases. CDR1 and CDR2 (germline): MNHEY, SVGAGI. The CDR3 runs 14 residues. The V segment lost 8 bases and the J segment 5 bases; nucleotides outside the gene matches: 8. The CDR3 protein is CASHRTGGADEQYF. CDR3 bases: TGTGCCAGCCATAGGACAGGGGGCGCGGACGAGCAGTACTTC.

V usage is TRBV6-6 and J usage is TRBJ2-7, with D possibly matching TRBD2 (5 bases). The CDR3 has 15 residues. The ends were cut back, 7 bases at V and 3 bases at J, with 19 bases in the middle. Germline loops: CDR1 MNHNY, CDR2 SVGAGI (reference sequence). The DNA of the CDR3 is TGTGCCAGCACCGAGGGCCCGGGATTGGTCTACGAGCAGTACTTC. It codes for CASTEGPGLVYEQYF.

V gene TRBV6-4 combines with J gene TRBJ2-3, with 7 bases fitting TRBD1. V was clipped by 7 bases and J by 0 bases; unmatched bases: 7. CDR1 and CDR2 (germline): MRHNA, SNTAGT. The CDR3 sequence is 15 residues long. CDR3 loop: CASKDRALSTDTQYF. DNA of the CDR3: TGTGCCAGCAAAGACAGGGCCTTAAGCACAGATACGCAGTATTTT.

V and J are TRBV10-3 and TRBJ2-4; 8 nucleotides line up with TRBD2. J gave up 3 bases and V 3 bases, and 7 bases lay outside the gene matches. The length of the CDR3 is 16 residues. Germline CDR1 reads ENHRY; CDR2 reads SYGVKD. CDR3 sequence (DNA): TGTGCCATCAGTGATCCGGGGGGGAACGGCAAAAACATTCAGTACTTC. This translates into CAISDPGGNGKNIQYF.

CDR3 amino acids: CASSLTEGFSYTF. Here the CDR3 DNA reads TGTGCCAGCAGTTTAACGGAGGGTTTCAGCTACACCTTC. This chain uses TRBV12-3 or TRBV12-4 with TRBJ1-2; the D is unclear. The V and J ends lost 2 bases and 9 bases respectively, with 13 bases between them. The length of the CDR3 is 13 residues.

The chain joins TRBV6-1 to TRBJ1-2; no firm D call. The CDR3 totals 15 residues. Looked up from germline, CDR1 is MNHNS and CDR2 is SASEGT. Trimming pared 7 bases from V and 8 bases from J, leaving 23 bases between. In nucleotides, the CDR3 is TGTGCCAGCAACCTCAGGAGCTCTCAGACTATGGGCTACACCTTC. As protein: CASNLRSSQTMGYTF.

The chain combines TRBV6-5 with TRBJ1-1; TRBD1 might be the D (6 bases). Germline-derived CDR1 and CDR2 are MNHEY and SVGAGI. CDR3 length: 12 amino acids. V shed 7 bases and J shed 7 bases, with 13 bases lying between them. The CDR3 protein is CASTGGGNEAFF. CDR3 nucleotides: TGTGCCAGCACGGGAGGGGGTAATGAAGCTTTCTTT.

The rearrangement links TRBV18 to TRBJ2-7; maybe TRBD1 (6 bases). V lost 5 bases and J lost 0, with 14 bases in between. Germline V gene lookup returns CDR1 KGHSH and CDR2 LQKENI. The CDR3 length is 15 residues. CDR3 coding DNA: TGTGCCAGCTCAGGACGGACAGATTACTCCTACGAGCAGTACTTC. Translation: CASSGRTDYSYEQYF. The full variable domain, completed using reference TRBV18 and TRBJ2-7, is NAGVMQNPRHLVRRRGQEARLRCSPMKGHSHVYWYRQLPEEGLKFMVYLQKENIIDESGMPKERFSAEFPKEGPSILRIQQVVRGDSAAYFCASSGRTDYSYEQYFGPGTRLTVT.

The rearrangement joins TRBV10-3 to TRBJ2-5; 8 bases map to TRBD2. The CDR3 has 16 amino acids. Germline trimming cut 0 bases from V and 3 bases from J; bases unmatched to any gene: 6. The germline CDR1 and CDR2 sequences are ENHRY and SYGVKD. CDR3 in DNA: TGTGCCATCAGTGAGTCGTCGGGAGGGTCTAAAGAGACCCAGTACTTC. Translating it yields CAISESSGGSKETQYF.

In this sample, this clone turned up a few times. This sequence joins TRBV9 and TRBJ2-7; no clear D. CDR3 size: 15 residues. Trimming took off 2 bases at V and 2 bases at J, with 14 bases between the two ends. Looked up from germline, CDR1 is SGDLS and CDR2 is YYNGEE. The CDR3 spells CASSVGPGGAYEQYF. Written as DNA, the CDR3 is TGTGCCAGCAGCGTGGGTCCTGGCGGAGCCTACGAGCAGTACTTC.

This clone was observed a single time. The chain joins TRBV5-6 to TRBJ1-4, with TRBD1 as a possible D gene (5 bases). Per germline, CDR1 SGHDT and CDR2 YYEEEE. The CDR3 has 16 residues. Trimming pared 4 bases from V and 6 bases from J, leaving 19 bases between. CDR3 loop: CASSPYGPGGDEKLFF. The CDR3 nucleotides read TGTGCCAGCAGCCCGTACGGGCCGGGGGGAGATGAAAAACTGTTTTTT.

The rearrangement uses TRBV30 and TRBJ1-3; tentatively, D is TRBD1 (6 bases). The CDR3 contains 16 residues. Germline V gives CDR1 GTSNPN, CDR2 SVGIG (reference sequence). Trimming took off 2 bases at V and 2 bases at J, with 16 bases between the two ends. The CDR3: CAWSRTGRFTGNTIYF. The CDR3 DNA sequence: TGTGCCTGGAGTAGAACAGGGCGTTTTACTGGAAACACCATATATTTT. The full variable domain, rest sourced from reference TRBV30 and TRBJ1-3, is SQTIHQWPATLVQPVGSPLSLECTVEGTSNPNLYWYRQAAGRGLQLLFYSVGIGQISSEVPQNLSASRPQDRQFILSSKKLLLSDSGFYLCAWSRTGRFTGNTIYFGEGSWLTVV.

The CDR3 DNA sequence: TGTGCCAGCACCGATGCAAGGACTAGCGGGATTTATGAGCAGTTCTTC. It translates to CASTDARTSGIYEQFF. The genes are TRBV9 and TRBJ2-1; 12 bases match TRBD2. The CDR3 loop spans 16 amino acids. The V gene end was trimmed by 6 bases and the J gene end by 8 bases; junction bases not matched to a gene: 12. Germline-derived CDR1 and CDR2 are SGDLS and YYNGEE.

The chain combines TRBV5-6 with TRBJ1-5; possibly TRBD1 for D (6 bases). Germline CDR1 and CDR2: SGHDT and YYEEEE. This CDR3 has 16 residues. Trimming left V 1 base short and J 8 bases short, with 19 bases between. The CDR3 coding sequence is TGTGCCAGCAGCTTGTCGGGGGTAGGGGGACTAAAGCCCCAGCATTTT. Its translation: CASSLSGVGGLKPQHF.

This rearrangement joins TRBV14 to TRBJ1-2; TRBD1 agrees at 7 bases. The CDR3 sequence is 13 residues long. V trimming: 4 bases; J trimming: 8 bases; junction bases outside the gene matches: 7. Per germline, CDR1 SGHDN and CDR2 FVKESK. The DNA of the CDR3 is TGTGCCAGCAGCCTACAGGGGCCGTCGGGCTACACCTTC. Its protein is CASSLQGPSGYTF.

The CDR3 loop is CAWETSQETQYF. The CDR3 DNA reads as TGTGCCTGGGAGACTAGCCAAGAGACCCAGTACTTC. V is TRBV30 and J is TRBJ2-5; a weak D match, TRBD2 (6 bases). V was cut by 5 bases and J by 1 base, with 8 bases left in between. Germline V gene data show CDR1 as GTSNPN and CDR2 as SVGIG (reference sequence). The CDR3 is 12 residues long.

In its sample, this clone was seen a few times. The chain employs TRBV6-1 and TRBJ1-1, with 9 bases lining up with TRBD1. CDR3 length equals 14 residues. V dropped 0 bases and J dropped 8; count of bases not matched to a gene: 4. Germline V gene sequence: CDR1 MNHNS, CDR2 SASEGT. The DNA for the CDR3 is TGTGCCAGCAGTGAAGCGGGGACAGGGATGGAAGCTTTCTTT. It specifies CASSEAGTGMEAFF.